Listed below are T cell receptor beta chains from one sample, sequenced in a study of shared clonotypes between healthy human individuals. TCRdb keeps only in-frame clones here, not all; method: immunoSEQ multiplex PCR. The sample carries approximately 340,000 clones, 74% recorded once. Sample: memory CD4+ T cells sorted from blood. These TCRs come from a man aged 25-45 years in good health. The CDR3 runs from the conserved cysteine through the conserved F or W. Each record gives: CDR3 protein, CDR3 DNA, clone size, J gene, D gene, V gene. The D gene is left open where the match is weak. Size tells how often a clone was seen (once, few, many) or the class of an expanded clone, and some rows leave it out.

CASRDRGYEQYF,TGCGCCAGCAGGGACAGGGGCTACGAGCAGTACTTC,few,TRBJ2-7,TRBD1,TRBV5-1
CASTDLRHQRNTGELFF,TGTGCCAGCACGGATCTACGACATCAGCGGAACACCGGGGAGCTGTTTTTT,few,TRBJ2-2,-,TRBV2
CASSLTGTLNTEAFF,TGTGCCAGCAGCTTAACCGGGACCCTGAACACTGAAGCTTTCTTT,-,TRBJ1-1,-,TRBV7-9
CASSGASGRTQETQYF,TGCGCCAGCAGCGGGGCTAGCGGGAGGACGCAAGAGACCCAGTACTTC,-,TRBJ2-5,TRBD2,TRBV5-1
CATSRDRQGRGELFF,TGTGCCACCAGCAGAGATCGGCAGGGACGCGGGGAGCTGTTTTTT,-,TRBJ2-2,-,TRBV15
CASSLGHGGGSNQPQHF,TGTGCCAGCAGCTTGGGACACGGAGGGGGTAGCAATCAGCCCCAGCATTTT,-,TRBJ1-5,-,TRBV5-8
CSVEFFSSGSGNTIYF,TGCAGCGTTGAATTCTTCAGTTCTGGCTCTGGAAACACCATATATTTT,-,TRBJ1-3,-,TRBV29-1
CASSQDRVRNEQFF,TGCGCCAGCAGCCAAGATAGAGTAAGGAATGAGCAGTTCTTC,once,TRBJ2-1,-,TRBV4-3
CASSLTGVNTEAFF,TGTGCCAGTAGTCTGACAGGGGTGAACACTGAAGCTTTCTTT,-,TRBJ1-1,TRBD1,TRBV19
CASSGRNSPLHF,TGTGCCAGCTCAGGGCGTAATTCACCCCTCCACTTT,-,TRBJ1-6,-,TRBV18
CTSSPRGPRDGELFF,TGCACCAGCAGCCCTCGGGGCCCTCGGGACGGGGAGCTGTTTTTT,-,TRBJ2-2,-,TRBV5-1
CASSIGRNTGELFF,TGTGCCAGTAGTATAGGGAGGAACACCGGGGAGCTGTTTTTT,-,TRBJ2-2,-,TRBV19
CASSLTGPSSYEQYF,TGTGCCAGCAGCTTAACGGGTCCAAGCTCCTACGAGCAGTACTTC,-,TRBJ2-7,-,TRBV7-2
CASTFGQVSRGETQYF,TGTGCCAGCACTTTTGGACAGGTCTCGCGGGGTGAGACCCAGTACTTC,-,TRBJ2-5,-,TRBV7-9
CSVDWGWDTEAFF,TGCAGCGTTGATTGGGGCTGGGACACTGAAGCTTTCTTT,-,TRBJ1-1,-,TRBV29-1
CASTQAADFTDTQYF,TGTGCCAGCACCCAAGCCGCGGACTTCACAGATACGCAGTATTTT,-,TRBJ2-3,-,TRBV7-8
CATSGFGNQPQHF,TGTGCCACCTCAGGGTTCGGCAATCAGCCCCAGCATTTT,-,TRBJ1-5,-,TRBV28
CASSESGTDNQPQHF,TGCGCCAGCAGCGAATCGGGCACAGACAATCAGCCCCAGCATTTT,-,TRBJ1-5,-,TRBV5-1
CASSQTGGNKEQYF,TGTGCCAGCAGCCAAACGGGGGGGAATAAAGAGCAGTACTTC,few,TRBJ2-7,TRBD2,TRBV13
CATSRGQGGSGNTIYF,TGTGCCACCAGCAGAGGGCAAGGGGGCTCTGGAAACACCATATATTTT,-,TRBJ1-3,-,TRBV15
CASSPWRTSGKNTGELFF,TGTGCCAGCTCACCCTGGAGGACTAGCGGGAAGAACACCGGGGAGCTGTTTTTT,-,TRBJ2-2,TRBD2,TRBV18